The clone carrying this TCR beta chain was detected a few times. The data were taken from a study of Graves' ophthalmopathy and Graves' hyperthyroidism. The V end was cut by 0 bases, the J end by 2 bases, with 11 bases between. Germline CDR1 and CDR2: MNHEY and SVGAGI. The CDR3 spans 15 residues. Amplified material comprised TCR beta CDR3 regions derived from RNA transcripts. The workflow started with a first-round RT-PCR run with HTBI primers and then moved on to a second-round multiplex PCR. TCRdb independently ran MiXCR on the multiplex PCR reads; one entry per CDR3 protein. The table has just over 400,000 distinct CDR3 sequences, around 20% seen once; the top ten hold under 3.5%.

The TCR originated in a young woman with stable Graves' hyperthyroidism. Sequencing was performed on peripheral blood. The chain uses TRBV6-5 and TRBJ2-7, with no clear D. The CDR3 protein is CASSYSNSKAYEQYF. The CDR3 nucleotides read TGTGCCAGCAGTTACTCGAATTCTAAAGCCTACGAGCAGTACTTC.